This T cell receptor (beta chain) was sequenced for a study of cytomegalovirus exposure and HLA in healthy donors. Findings and limits, study-wide: An analysis that was carried out later associated 15,000 to 20,000 TCR beta sequences with HLA alleles at 0.05 false discovery rate. Fewer than 200 TCR beta chains were listed as cytomegalovirus-associated. Apparent HLA restriction characterized most CMV-associated TCR beta chains in a later analysis. Presence/absence analyses supposed approximately even sequencing depth among donors.

Details on this clone: Its matching antigen is unknown.

The PCR ran on 60 Vbeta and 13 Jbeta primers. TCRdb's copy holds only in-frame clones and misses some; the assay was immunoSEQ multiplex PCR. The data show around 130,000 clones, approximately 78% seen once. What was sequenced was PBMCs. The receptor was isolated from a middle-aged man in good health and CMV-seronegative.

CDR3 coding DNA: TGTGCCAGCAGTAACGAGGGGGACTATGGCTACACCTTC. Protein product: CASSNEGDYGYTF. The chain recombines TRBV2 with TRBJ1-2; tentative D call: TRBD1 (6 bases). Germline loops: CDR1 SNHLY, CDR2 FYNNEI. Trimming removed 5 bases at V and 3 bases at J, with 10 bases between. The CDR3 is made up of 13 amino acids.